This T cell receptor beta chain was documented in a study of blood T cell repertoires in COVID-19. The wider study: The origin of the acute and convalescent COVID-19 samples was the United States, Italy and Spain. Sources were T cells, B-cell-depleted T cells, or PBMCs; the material itself was cDNA or gDNA.

Original methodology: Amplifying reference gene primers gave estimates of nucleated cell counts. Method: immunoSEQ multiplex PCR; TCRdb's copy keeps in-frame clones and lacks some. That table furnishes V, J and clone size, whereas the DNA furnished D and trimming. The table has 150,000 to 200,000 clones, 70% to 90% seen once. Germline CDR1 DFQATT, CDR2 SNEGSKA (reference sequence). Trimming cost V 6 bases and J 2 bases, with 5 bases left between them. The CDR3 extends over 10 amino acids. This TCR derives from a man between 35 and 55 years old with active or convalescent COVID-19. V usage is TRBV20-1 and J usage is TRBJ2-7, with no clear D. Material for sequencing was peripheral blood. The DNA of the CDR3 is TGCAGTGCAGCCGCCTACGAGCAGTACTTC. This gives the protein CSAAAYEQYF.